Sequencing of this T cell receptor (beta chain) was carried out in a study of T cell clonality in common variable immunodeficiency. This CDR3 is built from 16 residues. Germline loops: CDR1 SGHRS, CDR2 YFSETQ. Unmatched junction bases numbered 8, after V lost 1 base and J lost 3 bases. Some clones are missing from TCRdb's copy, which holds only in-frame ones; the method was immunoSEQ multiplex PCR. The profile covers around 60,000 clones, none occurring a single time. This clone was recorded many times. The observed sequence ends 3 residues before the CDR3 terminus, with the missing tail filled in from the germline J gene.

Sequenced: peripheral blood mononuclear cells. This receptor was taken from a person aged 18 to 70 in good health. The V gene is TRBV5-1, the J gene TRBJ2-7; TRBD1 agrees at 9 bases. CDR3 loop: CASSLTTQGAVYEQYF. The covered CDR3 bases are TGCGCCAGCAGCTTGACCACACAGGGGGCTGTCTACGAG.